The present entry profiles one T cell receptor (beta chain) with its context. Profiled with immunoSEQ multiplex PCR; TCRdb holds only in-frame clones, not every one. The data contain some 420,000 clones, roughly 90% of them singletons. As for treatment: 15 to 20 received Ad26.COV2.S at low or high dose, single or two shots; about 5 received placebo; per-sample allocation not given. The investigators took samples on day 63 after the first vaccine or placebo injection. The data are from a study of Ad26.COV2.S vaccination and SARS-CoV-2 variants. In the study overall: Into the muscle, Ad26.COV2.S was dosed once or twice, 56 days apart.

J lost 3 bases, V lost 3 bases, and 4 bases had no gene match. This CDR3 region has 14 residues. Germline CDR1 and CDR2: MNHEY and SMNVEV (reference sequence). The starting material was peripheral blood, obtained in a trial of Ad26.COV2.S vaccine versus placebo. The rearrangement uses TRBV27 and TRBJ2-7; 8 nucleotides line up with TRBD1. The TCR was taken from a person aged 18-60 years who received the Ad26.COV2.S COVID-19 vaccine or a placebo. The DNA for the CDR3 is TGTGCCAGCAGTTTGCGACAGGGGTTCTACGAGCAGTACTTC. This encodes CASSLRQGFYEQYF.